This TCR beta chain was documented in a study of CD4 T cells in relation to SARS-CoV-2 and coronaviruses. Concerning this clone: Its cognate antigen is unknown.

Study results and limitations: Compared with monoreactive clones, crossreactive clones showed significantly weaker SARS-CoV-2 expansion.

The table came from immunoSEQ multiplex PCR; TCRdb's copy has only in-frame clones and leaves some out. The data hold fewer than 20,000 clones, with about 70% observed a single time. Trimming cost V 0 bases and J 4 bases, with 13 bases left between them. Germline lookup yields CDR1 SGDLS and CDR2 YYNGEE. This CDR3 has 15 residues. Before the COVID-19 pandemic, during about 2011-2019, CD4+ T cells were taken from unexposed donors. The cells were cultured for less than twelve days before CD4+ T cells were isolated. Sequencing was done on a sample of CD4+ T cells from PBMCs, cultured in vitro. This chain uses TRBV9 with TRBJ2-5; D is tentatively TRBD1 or TRBD2 (6 bases each). This TCR was recovered from a human donor in good health. The CDR3: CASSVEGGLRETQYF. The CDR3 DNA reads as TGTGCCAGCAGCGTAGAGGGGGGATTGCGAGAGACCCAGTACTTC.